This paragraph reports one T cell receptor (beta chain). This sample was taken from a study of T cell responses to AZD1222 COVID-19 vaccine. TCRdb's table, derived via immunoSEQ multiplex PCR, lists solely in-frame clones and lacks some. In the table there are roughly 110,000 clones, approximately 93% of which are singletons. The CDR3 is 16 residues long. Germline loops: CDR1 SEHNR, CDR2 FQNEAQ (reference sequence). Trimming took 5 bases from V and 2 from J, leaving 19 bases between them. This sequence originates from an adult in good health. The input for sequencing was peripheral blood, taken on day 0 of AZD1222 vaccination. The chain joins TRBV7-9 to TRBJ2-7; D may correspond to TRBD1 or TRBD2 (5 bases each). The CDR3 is CASSEGWGRGTYEQYF. Here the CDR3 DNA reads TGTGCCAGCAGCGAAGGATGGGGACGGGGCACCTACGAGCAGTACTTC. Together with reference TRBV7-9 and TRBJ2-7, the CDR3 gives the full variable domain: DTGVSQNPRHKITKRGQNVTFRCDPISEHNRLYWYRQTLGQGPEFLTYFQNEAQLEKSRLLSDRFSAERPKGSFSTLEIQRTEQGDSAMYLCASSEGWGRGTYEQYFGPGTRLTVT.